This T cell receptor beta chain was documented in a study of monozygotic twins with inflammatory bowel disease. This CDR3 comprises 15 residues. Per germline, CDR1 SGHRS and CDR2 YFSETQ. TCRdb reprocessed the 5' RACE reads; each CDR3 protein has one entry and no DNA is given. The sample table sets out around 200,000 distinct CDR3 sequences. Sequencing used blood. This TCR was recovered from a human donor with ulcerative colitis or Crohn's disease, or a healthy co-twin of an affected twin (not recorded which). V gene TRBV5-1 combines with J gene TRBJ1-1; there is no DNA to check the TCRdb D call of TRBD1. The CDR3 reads CASSLARPRDREAFF.